This T cell receptor (beta chain) is from a study of cytomegalovirus exposure and HLA in healthy donors. Study context: Earlier sequencing of 150 million to 200 million T cells yielded under 120 million unique TCR beta sequences.

Whole-study results and caveats: Sequences of the TCR beta chain were said to predict the HLA-A and HLA-B alleles of most subjects accurately.

As concerns this clone: Antigen specificity is unknown.

With 60 Vbeta and 13 Jbeta primers, the PCR was carried out. Clones were sequenced by immunoSEQ multiplex PCR, and TCRdb holds only the in-frame ones, with some missing. The sample has about 140,000 clones; 88% are singletons. Germline-derived CDR1 and CDR2 are KGHSH and LQKENI. The CDR3 runs 13 residues. The ends were cut back, 3 bases at V and 7 bases at J, with 10 bases in the middle. V is TRBV18 and J is TRBJ2-1; possible D gene TRBD2, 6 bases. The sample taken for sequencing was PBMCs. This receptor was identified in a middle-aged woman in good health and CMV-seronegative. CDR3: CASSPSRENEQFF. DNA of the CDR3: TGTGCCAGCTCACCTAGCCGGGAGAATGAGCAGTTCTTC.